This note documents a single T cell receptor (beta chain) sequence. Its antigen is undetermined. V shed 2 bases and J shed 6 bases, with 11 bases lying between them. The CDR3 runs to 15 residues. Per the germline V gene, CDR1 is SGHTA and CDR2 is FQGNSA. TCRdb re-called the RACE reads with MiXCR, one entry per CDR3 protein. The table has tens of thousands of distinct CDR3 sequences, around 9.5% seen once. The data derive from a study of human T cells and chemical hapten exposure. Across the whole study: Scalp application of diphenylcyclopropenone was performed weekly in patients across the entire roughly 23-week study. Study-level findings and limits: DPC sensitization left the count of TCRs above 1 in 1000 unchanged. Positively correlated with patch test score were the counts of PT1 expanded TCRs.

The time point denotes: patch test 3, about 24 weeks after DPC sensitization. Treatment meaning: therapeutic diphenylcyclopropenone sensitization with weekly scalp DPC. Total RNA was extracted from unfractionated whole blood. Source: whole blood, taken in connection with sensitization to the hapten diphenylcyclopropenone (DPC). The receptor was derived from a man aged 45 to 65 with alopecia areata. Some clones in this sample may be carry-over from other donors' samples. The chain links TRBV7-2 to TRBJ1-6; TRBD1 might be the D (6 bases). CDR3 in amino acids: CASSLLGASNSPLHF. DNA of the CDR3: TGTGCCAGCAGCTTATTGGGGGCTAGTAATTCACCCCTCCACTTT.